This T cell receptor (beta chain) emerged from a study of read filtering for tumor transcriptome and immune sequencing. Overall study context: Among patients, roughly 17 were male and around 14 female, aged roughly 45 to 85 (mean roughly 63). RNA-seq yielded only about 75 to 1273 TCR reads, IR-seq about 4 to 11 million. By R-ISS, stages I, II and III held roughly 8, 16 and 7 patients.

Molecular barcoded adaptors covering alpha/delta and beta/gamma chains were used on about 390 ng RNA. One entry per CDR3 protein results from TCRdb running MiXCR on the reads. The sample has approximately 150,000 distinct CDR3 sequences, under 15% seen once; the top ten hold more than 6.5%. This clonotype was seen ten or more times. The sequencing sample was made of a population of CD138-negative cells sorted from bone marrow. The sequence came from a donor aged 40 or older with multiple myeloma.

CDR3 nucleotides: TGTGCCAGTAGTGCTAGCTGGACCGGGGAGCTGTTTTTT. It yields the protein CASSASWTGELFF. The genes are TRBV19 and TRBJ2-2, with a possible D match to TRBD2 (5 bases). The germline V and J ends were trimmed by 5 bases and 5 bases, with 9 bases remaining between them. The CDR3 consists of 13 residues. Germline V CDR1 and CDR2: LNHDA, SQIVND (reference sequence).